This record looks at one TCR beta chain sequence and its context. Sequenced by immunoSEQ multiplex PCR; TCRdb stores in-frame clones only, minus some. Of about 270,000 clones detected, approximately 86% appear once; the ten largest clones hold approximately 1%. This CDR3 comprises 13 residues. These data are taken from a study of blood T cell repertoires in COVID-19. Specimen: PBMCs or T cells enriched from blood (not recorded which). V gene TRBV21-1 combines with J gene TRBJ1-5; the D call TRBD1 from the table was never checked on the DNA. TRBV21-1 is labeled a pseudogene. The sequence was collected from a woman in her twenties or thirties who had recovered from COVID-19. The CDR3 bases are TGTGCCAGCAGCAGGACAGGTTTCAGGTCCCAGCATTTT. Translation gives CASSRTGFRSQHF.